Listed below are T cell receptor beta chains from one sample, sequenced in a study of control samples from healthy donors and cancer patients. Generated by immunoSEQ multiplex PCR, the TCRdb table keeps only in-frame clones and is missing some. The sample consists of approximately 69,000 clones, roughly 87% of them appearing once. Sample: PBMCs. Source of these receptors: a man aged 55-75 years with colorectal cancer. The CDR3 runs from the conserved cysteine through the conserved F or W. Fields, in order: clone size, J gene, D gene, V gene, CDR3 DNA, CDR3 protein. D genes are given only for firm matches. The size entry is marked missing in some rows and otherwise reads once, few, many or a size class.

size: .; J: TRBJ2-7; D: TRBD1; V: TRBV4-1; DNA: TGCGCCAGCAGCCAAATCCCCGGGACAGGGTCCTACGAGCAGTACTTC; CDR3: CASSQIPGTGSYEQYF
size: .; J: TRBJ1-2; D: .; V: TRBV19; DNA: TGTGCCAGTAGTCTCAGGGGAAATGGCTACACCTTC; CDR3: CASSLRGNGYTF
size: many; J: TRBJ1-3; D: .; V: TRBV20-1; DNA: TGCAGTGCTAGAAAGGGAAACACCATATATTTT; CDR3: CSARKGNTIYF
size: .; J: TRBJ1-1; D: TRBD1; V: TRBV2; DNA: TGTGCCAGCAACCGGGACAGCGGTGGGAACGCTGAAGCTTTCTTT; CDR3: CASNRDSGGNAEAFF
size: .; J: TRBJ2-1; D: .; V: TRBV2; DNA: TGTGCCAGCAGTGAATATGATTCGGCTGCGGGCGATGAGCAGTTCTTC; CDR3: CASSEYDSAAGDEQFF
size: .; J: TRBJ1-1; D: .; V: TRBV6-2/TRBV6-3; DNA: TGTGCCAGCAGTTACACGGATACCACTGAAGCTTTCTTT; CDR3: CASSYTDTTEAFF
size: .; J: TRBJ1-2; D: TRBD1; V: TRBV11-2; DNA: TGTGCCAGCAGCTTCTCCAGAGGCGACAGGGTCCCCACCTTC; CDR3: CASSFSRGDRVPTF
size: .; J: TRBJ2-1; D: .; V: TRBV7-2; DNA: TGTGCCAGCAGCCCCCAGGAGGGGGGCCGGTTCTTC; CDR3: CASSPQEGGRFF
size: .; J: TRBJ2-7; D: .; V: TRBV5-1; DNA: TGCGCCAGCAGCATCCAACAGGATCGGTGGTACTTC; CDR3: CASSIQQDRWYF
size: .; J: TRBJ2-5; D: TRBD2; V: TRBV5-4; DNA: TGTGCCAGCAGCTTCGGGACTAGCGGGGAGACCCAGTACTTC; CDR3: CASSFGTSGETQYF
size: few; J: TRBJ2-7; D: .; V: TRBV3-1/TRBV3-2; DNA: TGTGCCAGCAGCCCAAGAAACCGGGGCTCCTACGAGCAGTACTTC; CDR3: CASSPRNRGSYEQYF
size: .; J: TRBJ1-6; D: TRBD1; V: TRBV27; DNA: TGTGCCAGCAGTTTATCCACAGGGGGCCGATCACCCCTCCACTTT; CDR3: CASSLSTGGRSPLHF
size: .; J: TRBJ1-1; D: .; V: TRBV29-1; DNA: TGCAGCGTTTGGAGGGGCGCGGGCACTGAAGCTTTCTTT; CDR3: CSVWRGAGTEAFF
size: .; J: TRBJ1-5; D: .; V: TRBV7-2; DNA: TGTGCCAGCAGCTTAGACGCCCAGCCCCAGCATTTT; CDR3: CASSLDAQPQHF
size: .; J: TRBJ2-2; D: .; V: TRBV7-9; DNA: TGTGCCAGCAGCTCTGCCGACGCGCCGAGCACCGGGGAGCTGTTTTTT; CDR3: CASSSADAPSTGELFF
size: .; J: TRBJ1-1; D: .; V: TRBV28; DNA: TGTGCCACCCGGAGGGGGGGCCCGGACACTGAAGCTTTCTTT; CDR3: CATRRGGPDTEAFF
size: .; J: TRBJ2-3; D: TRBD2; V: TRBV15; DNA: TGTGCCACCAGCCGGACTAGCGGGGGGCCATCAGATACGCAGTATTTT; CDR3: CATSRTSGGPSDTQYF
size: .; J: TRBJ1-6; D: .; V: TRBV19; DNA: TGTGCCAGTAGGGAGTTCTCCTATAATTCACCCCTCCACTTT; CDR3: CASREFSYNSPLHF
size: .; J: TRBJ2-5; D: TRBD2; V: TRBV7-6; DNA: TGTGCCAGCAGCATGAAATGGGCTAGCGGGTCAGGGGCCCAGTACTTC; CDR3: CASSMKWASGSGAQYF
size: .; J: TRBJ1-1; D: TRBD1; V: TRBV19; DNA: TGTGCCAGTTCCAACAGGGGAGGCACTGAAGCTTTCTTT; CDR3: CASSNRGGTEAFF
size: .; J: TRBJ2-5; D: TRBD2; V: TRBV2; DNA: TGTGCCAGCACTGTGACTAGAGCGGGGGGGGAGACCCAGTACTTC; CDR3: CASTVTRAGGETQYF
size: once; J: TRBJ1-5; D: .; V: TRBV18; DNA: TGTGCCAGCTCACCGGCACTTAGCAATCAGCCCCAGCATTTT; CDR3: CASSPALSNQPQHF
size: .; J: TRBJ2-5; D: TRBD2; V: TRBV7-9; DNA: TGTGCCAGCAGCTTCAGCCCGGGACTAGAAGAGACCCAGTACTTC; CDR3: CASSFSPGLEETQYF
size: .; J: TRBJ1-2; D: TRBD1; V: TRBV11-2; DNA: TGTGCCAGCAGCTTTGGACAGGGGGGCAACTATGGCTACACCTTC; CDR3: CASSFGQGGNYGYTF
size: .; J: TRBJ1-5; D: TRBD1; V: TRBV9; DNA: TGTGCCAGCAGCGTTGAGGGGGCACGGGGACAGCCCCAGCATTTT; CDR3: CASSVEGARGQPQHF
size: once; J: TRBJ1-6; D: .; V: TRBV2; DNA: TGTGCCAGCTCGCACGGACACGCCAAGTTACCCCTCCACTTT; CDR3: CASSHGHAKLPLHF
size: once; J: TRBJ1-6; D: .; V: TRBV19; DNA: TGTGCCAGCGACGGGGGGCCCTATAATTCACCCCTCCACTTT; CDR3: CASDGGPYNSPLHF
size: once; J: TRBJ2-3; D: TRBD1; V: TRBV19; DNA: TGTGCCAGTAGTATAGGTGTATTTTGGGGACAGGGGGCGGGTGCGGATACGCAGTATTTT; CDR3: CASSIGVFWGQGAGADTQYF
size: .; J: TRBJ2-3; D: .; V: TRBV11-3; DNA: TGTGCCAGCAGCCCCTACTCTAGCACAGATACGCAGTATTTT; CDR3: CASSPYSSTDTQYF
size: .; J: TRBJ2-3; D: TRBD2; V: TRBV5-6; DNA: TGTGCCAGCAGCTCGGGACTAGCGGGGGGGCTTGTTCTAGATACGCAGTATTTT; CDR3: CASSSGLAGGLVLDTQYF
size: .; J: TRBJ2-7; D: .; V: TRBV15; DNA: TGTGCCACCAGCAGAGGCGGTACAGGGTCTGACGAGCAGTACTTC; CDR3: CATSRGGTGSDEQYF
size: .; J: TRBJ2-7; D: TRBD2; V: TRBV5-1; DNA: TGCGCCAGCAGCTTCGCACTAGCGGGGGGCCGACCTTTCTACGAGCAGTACTTC; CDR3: CASSFALAGGRPFYEQYF
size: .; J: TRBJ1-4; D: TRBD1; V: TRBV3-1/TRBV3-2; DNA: TGTGCCAGCAGCCAGCGGGACAGGGGAGGCGAAAAACTGTTTTTT; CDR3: CASSQRDRGGEKLFF
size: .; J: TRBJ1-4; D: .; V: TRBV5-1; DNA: TGCGCCAGCAGCTTGTGGCCAGCAACTAATGAAAAACTGTTTTTT; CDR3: CASSLWPATNEKLFF
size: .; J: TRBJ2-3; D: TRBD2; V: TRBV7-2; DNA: TGTGCCAGCAGCTTAGGCCGGAGCGGGGGGGCCCCAGATACGCAGTATTTT; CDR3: CASSLGRSGGAPDTQYF
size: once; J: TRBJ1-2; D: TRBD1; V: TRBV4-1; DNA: TGCGCCAGCAGCTTAGGACAGGGGAACTATGGCTACACCTTC; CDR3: CASSLGQGNYGYTF
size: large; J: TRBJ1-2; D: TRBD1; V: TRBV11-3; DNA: TGTGCCAGCAGCTTAGGGACAGGGAATCATGGCTACACCTTC; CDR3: CASSLGTGNHGYTF
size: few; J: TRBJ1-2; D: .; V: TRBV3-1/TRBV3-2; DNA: TGTGCCAGCAGCCAGACGGTGCACTATGGCTACACCTTC; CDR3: CASSQTVHYGYTF
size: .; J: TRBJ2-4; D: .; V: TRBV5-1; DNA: TGCGCCAGCAGGTCGTCGTGGCTAGAGGACATTCAGTACTTC; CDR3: CASRSSWLEDIQYF
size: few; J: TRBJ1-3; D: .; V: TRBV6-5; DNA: TGTGCCAGCACCCACAGGGATGGAAACACCATATATTTT; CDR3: CASTHRDGNTIYF
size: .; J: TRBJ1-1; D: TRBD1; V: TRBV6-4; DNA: TGTGCCAGCAGTAACAGGGGCGAAGCTTTCTTT; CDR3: CASSNRGEAFF
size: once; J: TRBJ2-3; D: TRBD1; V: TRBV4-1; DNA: TGCGCCAGCAGCCTCCCGGGACAGGGGGCAACAGATACGCAGTATTTT; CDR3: CASSLPGQGATDTQYF